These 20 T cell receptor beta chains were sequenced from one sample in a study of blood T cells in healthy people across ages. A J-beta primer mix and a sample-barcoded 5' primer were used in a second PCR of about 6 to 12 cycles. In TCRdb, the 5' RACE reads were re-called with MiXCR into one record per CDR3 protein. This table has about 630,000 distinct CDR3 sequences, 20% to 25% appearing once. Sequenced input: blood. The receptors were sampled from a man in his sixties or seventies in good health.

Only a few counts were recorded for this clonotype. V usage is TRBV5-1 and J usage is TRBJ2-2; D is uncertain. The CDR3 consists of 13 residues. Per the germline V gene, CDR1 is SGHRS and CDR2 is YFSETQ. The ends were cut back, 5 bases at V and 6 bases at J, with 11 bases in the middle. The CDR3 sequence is CASRPTLAGELFF. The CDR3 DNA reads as TGCGCCAGCAGACCTACCTTAGCCGGGGAGCTGTTTTTT.

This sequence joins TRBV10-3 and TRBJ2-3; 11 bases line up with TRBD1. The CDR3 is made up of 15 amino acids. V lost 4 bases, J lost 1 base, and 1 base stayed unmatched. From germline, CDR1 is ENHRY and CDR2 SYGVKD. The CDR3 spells CAISGTGGGTDTQYF. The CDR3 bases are TGTGCCATCAGTGGGACAGGGGGCGGCACAGATACGCAGTATTTT.

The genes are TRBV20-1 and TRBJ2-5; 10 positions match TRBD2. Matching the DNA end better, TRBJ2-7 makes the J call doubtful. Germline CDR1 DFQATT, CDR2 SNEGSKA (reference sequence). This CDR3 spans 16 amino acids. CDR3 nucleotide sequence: TGCAGTGCTAGAGATGCTCTAGCGGGAGATTCCTACGAGCAGTACTTC. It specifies CSARDALAGDSYEQYF.

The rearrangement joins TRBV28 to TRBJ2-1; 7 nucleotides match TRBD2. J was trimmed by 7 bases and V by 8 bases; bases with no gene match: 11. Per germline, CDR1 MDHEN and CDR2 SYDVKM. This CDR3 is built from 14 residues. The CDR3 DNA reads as TGTGCCAGCCTCCGATTCAGCGGGAAGAATGAGCAGTTCTTC. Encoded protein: CASLRFSGKNEQFF.

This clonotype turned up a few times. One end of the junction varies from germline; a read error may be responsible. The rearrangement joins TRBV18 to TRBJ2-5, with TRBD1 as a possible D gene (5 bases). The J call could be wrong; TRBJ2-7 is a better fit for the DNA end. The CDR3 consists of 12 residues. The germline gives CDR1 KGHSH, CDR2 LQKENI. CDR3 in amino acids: CANSPTGDEQYF. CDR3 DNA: TGTGCCAACTCACCAACAGGCGACGAGCAGTACTTC.

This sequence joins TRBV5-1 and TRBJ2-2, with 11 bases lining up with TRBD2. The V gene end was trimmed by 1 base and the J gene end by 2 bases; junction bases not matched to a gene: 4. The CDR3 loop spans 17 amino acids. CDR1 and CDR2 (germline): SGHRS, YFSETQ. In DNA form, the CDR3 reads TGCGCCAGCAGCTTGACTAGCGGGAGTGGAAACACCGGGGAGCTGTTTTTT. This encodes CASSLTSGSGNTGELFF.

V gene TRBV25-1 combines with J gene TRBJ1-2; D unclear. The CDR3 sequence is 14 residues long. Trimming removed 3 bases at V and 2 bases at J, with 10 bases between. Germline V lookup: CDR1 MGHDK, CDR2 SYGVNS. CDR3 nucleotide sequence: TGTGCCAGCAGTGACTTGGGAAACAACTATGGCTACACCTTC. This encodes CASSDLGNNYGYTF.

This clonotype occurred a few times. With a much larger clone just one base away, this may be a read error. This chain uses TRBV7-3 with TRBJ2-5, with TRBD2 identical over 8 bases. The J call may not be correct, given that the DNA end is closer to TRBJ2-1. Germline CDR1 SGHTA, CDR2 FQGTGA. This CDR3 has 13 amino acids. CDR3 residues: CASSGGTSGEQFF. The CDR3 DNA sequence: TGTGCCAGCAGCGGAGGGACTAGTGGTGAGCAGTTCTTC.

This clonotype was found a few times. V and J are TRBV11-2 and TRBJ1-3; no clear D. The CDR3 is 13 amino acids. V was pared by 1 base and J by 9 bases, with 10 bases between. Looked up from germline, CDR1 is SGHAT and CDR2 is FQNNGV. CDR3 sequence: CASSLVGVTTIYF. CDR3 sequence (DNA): TGTGCCAGCAGCTTAGTTGGGGTAACCACCATATATTTT.

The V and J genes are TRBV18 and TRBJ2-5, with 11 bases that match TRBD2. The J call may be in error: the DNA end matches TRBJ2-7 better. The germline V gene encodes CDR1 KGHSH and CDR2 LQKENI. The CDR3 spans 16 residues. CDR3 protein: CASSRRTSGSSYEQYF. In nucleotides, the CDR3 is TGTGCCAGCTCCCGACGGACTAGCGGGTCCTCCTACGAGCAGTACTTC.

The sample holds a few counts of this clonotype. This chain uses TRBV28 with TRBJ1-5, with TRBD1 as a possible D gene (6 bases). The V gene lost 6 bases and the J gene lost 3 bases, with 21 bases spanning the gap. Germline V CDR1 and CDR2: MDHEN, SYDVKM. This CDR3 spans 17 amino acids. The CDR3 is CASSPGQGKGYNQPQHF. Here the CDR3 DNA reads TGTGCCAGCAGCCCCGGTCAGGGGAAGGGATACAATCAGCCCCAGCATTTT. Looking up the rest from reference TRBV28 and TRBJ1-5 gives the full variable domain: DVKVTQSSRYLVKRTGEKVFLECVQDMDHENMFWYRQDPGLGLRLIYFSYDVKMKEKGDIPEGYSVSREKKERFSLILESASTNQTSMYLCASSPGQGKGYNQPQHFGDGTRLSIL.

Here the CDR3 DNA reads TGTGCCAGCAGCCAAGTGGGGGGCGGGACTAGCACAGATACGCAGTATTTT. Translation gives CASSQVGGGTSTDTQYF. The rearrangement uses TRBV11-2 and TRBJ2-3; D is tentatively TRBD1 or TRBD2 (6 bases each). Trimming took 5 bases from V and 0 from J, leaving 18 bases between them. Per germline, CDR1 SGHAT and CDR2 FQNNGV. This CDR3 is 17 amino acids long.

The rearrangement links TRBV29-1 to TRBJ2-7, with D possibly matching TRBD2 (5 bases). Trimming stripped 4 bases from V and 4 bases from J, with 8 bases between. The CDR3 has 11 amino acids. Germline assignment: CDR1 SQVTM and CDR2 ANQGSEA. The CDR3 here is CSVVSGYEQYF. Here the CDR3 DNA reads TGCAGCGTTGTGTCGGGGTACGAGCAGTACTTC.

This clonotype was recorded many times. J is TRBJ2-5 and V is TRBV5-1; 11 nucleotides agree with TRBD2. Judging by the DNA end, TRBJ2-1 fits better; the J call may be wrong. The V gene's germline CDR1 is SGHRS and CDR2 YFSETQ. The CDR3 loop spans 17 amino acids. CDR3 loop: CASSLERISGGGNEQFF. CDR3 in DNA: TGCGCCAGCAGCTTGGAAAGGATTAGCGGGGGGGGGAATGAGCAGTTCTTC.

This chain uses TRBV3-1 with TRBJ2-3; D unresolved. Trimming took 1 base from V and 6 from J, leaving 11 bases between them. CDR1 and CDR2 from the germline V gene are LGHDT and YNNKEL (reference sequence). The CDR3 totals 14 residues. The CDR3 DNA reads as TGTGCCAGCAGCCAAGGCAGAGTCACGGATACGCAGTATTTT. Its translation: CASSQGRVTDTQYF.

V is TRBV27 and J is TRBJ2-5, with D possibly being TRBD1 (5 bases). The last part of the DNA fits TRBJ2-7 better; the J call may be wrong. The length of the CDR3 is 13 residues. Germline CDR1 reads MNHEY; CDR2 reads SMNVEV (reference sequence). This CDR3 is CASSLGAQNEQYF. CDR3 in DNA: TGTGCCAGCAGTTTAGGGGCCCAAAACGAGCAGTACTTC.

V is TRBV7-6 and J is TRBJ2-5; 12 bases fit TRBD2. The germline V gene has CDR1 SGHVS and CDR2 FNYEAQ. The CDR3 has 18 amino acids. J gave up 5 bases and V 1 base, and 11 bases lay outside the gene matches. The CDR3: CASSLVLAGGTTAETQYF. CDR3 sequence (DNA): TGTGCCAGCAGCTTAGTTCTAGCGGGAGGGACAACTGCGGAGACCCAGTACTTC. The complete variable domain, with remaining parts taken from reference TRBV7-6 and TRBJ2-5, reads GAGVSQSPRYKVTKRGQDVALRCDPISGHVSLYWYRQALGQGPEFLTYFNYEAQQDKSGLPNDRFSAERPEGSISTLTIQRTEQRDSAMYRCASSLVLAGGTTAETQYFGPGTRLLVL.

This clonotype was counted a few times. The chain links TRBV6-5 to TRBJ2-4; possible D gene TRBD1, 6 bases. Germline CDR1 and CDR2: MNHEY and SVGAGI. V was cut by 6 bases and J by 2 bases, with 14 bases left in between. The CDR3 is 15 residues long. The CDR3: CASSYTGRTKNIQYF. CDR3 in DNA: TGTGCCAGCAGCTATACAGGGCGAACCAAAAACATTCAGTACTTC.

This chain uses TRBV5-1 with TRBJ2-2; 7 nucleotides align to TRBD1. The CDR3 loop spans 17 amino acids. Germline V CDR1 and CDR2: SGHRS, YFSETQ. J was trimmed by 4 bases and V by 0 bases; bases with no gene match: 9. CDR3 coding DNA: TGCGCCAGCAGCTTGGATTCCGACAGGGCGTCCACCGGGGAGCTGTTTTTT. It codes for CASSLDSDRASTGELFF.

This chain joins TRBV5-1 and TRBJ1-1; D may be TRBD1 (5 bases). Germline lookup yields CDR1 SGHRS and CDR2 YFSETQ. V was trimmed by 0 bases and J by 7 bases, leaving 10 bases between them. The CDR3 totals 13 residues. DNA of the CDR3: TGCGCCAGCAGCTTGGGGGGACGGGATGAAGCTTTCTTT. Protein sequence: CASSLGGRDEAFF.